These 17 T cell receptor beta chains were sequenced from one sample in a study of T cell repertoires in cytomegalovirus infection. TCRdb recomputed calls from the reads with MiXCR, one row per CDR3 protein. The sample lists around 450,000 distinct CDR3 sequences; approximately 31% were seen once. Material for sequencing was PBMCs. Every receptor here comes from a human donor in good health (CMV status not recorded). Some clones in this sample may be carry-over from other donors' samples.

The chain has TRBV10-3 and TRBJ1-2; tentative D call: TRBD1 (6 bases). Germline V gene data show CDR1 as ENHRY and CDR2 as SYGVKD. Deletions cut 0 bases from V and 0 bases from J, with 11 bases between. CDR3 length: 16 residues. The CDR3 is CAISESRGRANYGYTF. The CDR3 DNA reads TGTGCCATCAGTGAGTCGAGGGGGAGAGCTAACTATGGCTACACCTTC.

Points on this clonotype: The junction shows a germline mismatch at one end, possibly a read error. This chain links TRBV7-8 with TRBJ1-1, with 8 bases that match TRBD1. The CDR3 runs to 13 residues. Germline-derived CDR1 and CDR2 are SGHVS and FQNEAQ. This chain's CDR3 is CASSMDRVTEACF. The CDR3, as DNA: TGTGCCAGCAGCATGGACAGGGTAACTGAAGCTTGCTTT.

This clonotype has only a few counts. The chain is built from TRBV30 and TRBJ2-1; D is unresolved. CDR3 size: 13 residues. Germline loops: CDR1 GTSNPN, CDR2 SVGIG (reference sequence). The CDR3 here is CSHSLTDPGEQFF. The CDR3 DNA reads as TGTAGCCACTCCCTGACCGATCCGGGTGAGCAGTTCTTC.

Comments on this clonotype: Possible read error: a much larger clone is one base away. This sequence joins TRBV11-2 and TRBJ2-3; the D is unclear. The CDR3 spans 16 residues. CDR1 is SGHAT and CDR2 is FQNNGV in the germline V gene. Here the CDR3 reads CASSYGPNILADTLYF. CDR3 nucleotide sequence: TGTGCCAGCAGCTACGGGCCAAACATCCTCGCAGATACGCTGTATTTT.

This clonotype was counted many times. As DNA, the CDR3 is TGTGCCAGCAGCTTAGACGCAGGGGGCACAGATACGCAGTATTTT. This gives the protein CASSLDAGGTDTQYF. The rearrangement joins TRBV11-2 to TRBJ2-3, with D perhaps matching TRBD1 (6 bases). In germline, CDR1 is SGHAT, CDR2 FQNNGV. CDR3 length: 15 residues. Trimming stripped 0 bases from V and 1 base from J, with 8 bases between.

This chain's CDR3 is CASYAQVNGQYF. The CDR3 DNA sequence: TGTGCCTCTTATGCACAGGTTAATGGGCAGTACTTC. The gene calls are TRBV2 and TRBJ2-7, with a weak D call TRBD1 (5 bases). Trimming took off 11 bases at V and 9 bases at J, with 20 bases between the two ends. The CDR3 sequence is 12 residues long. Germline values: CDR1 SNHLY, CDR2 FYNNEI. Together with reference TRBV2 and TRBJ2-7, the CDR3 gives the full variable domain: EPEVTQTPSHQVTQMGQEVILRCVPISNHLYFYWYRQILGQKVEFLVSFYNNEISEKSEIFDDQFSVERPDGSNFTLKIRSTKLEDSAMYFCASYAQVNGQYFGPGTRLTVT.

This clonotype was observed many times. The chain has TRBV14 and TRBJ1-1; unclear D gene. The CDR3 is 14 residues long. V lost 1 base and J 1 base, leaving 7 bases between the germline ends. Germline V lookup: CDR1 SGHDN, CDR2 FVKESK. CDR3: CASSQVRGNTEAFF. In DNA form, the CDR3 reads TGTGCCAGCAGCCAAGTGCGGGGGAACACTGAAGCTTTCTTT.

The genes are TRBV3-1 and TRBJ2-6; the D gene is possibly TRBD1 (6 bases). Germline CDR1 and CDR2: LGHDT and YNNKEL (reference sequence). Trimming took off 5 bases at V and 4 bases at J, with 12 bases between the two ends. The CDR3 totals 15 residues. Written as DNA, the CDR3 is TGTGCCAGCAGCGCCACAGGGTTAGGGGCCAACGTCCTGACTTTC. Encoded protein: CASSATGLGANVLTF.

V usage is TRBV2 and J usage is TRBJ2-7; 9 bases fit TRBD1. The CDR3 sequence is 14 residues long. Germline CDR1 SNHLY, CDR2 FYNNEI. J lost 4 bases, V lost 6 bases, and 7 bases had no gene match. CDR3 sequence (DNA): TGTGCCAGCAGAACCACAGGGGGCAGGTACGAGCAGTACTTC. This codes for CASRTTGGRYEQYF.

The CDR3 DNA reads TGCGCCAGCAGCCCCGACCGGGACAACTCCTACGAGCAGTACTTC. Translation gives CASSPDRDNSYEQYF. J is TRBJ2-7 and V is TRBV4-3; D possibly corresponds to TRBD1 (6 bases). CDR3 length: 15 amino acids. Trimming removed 4 bases from V and 0 bases from J, with 13 bases in between. CDR1 is LGHNA and CDR2 is YSLEER in the germline V gene.

This clonotype was counted a few times. The chain uses TRBV5-1 and TRBJ2-2; possibly TRBD2 for D (6 bases). With 4 bases removed from V and 0 bases from J, the gap between germline ends came to 10 bases. The CDR3 is made up of 15 amino acids. Per the germline V gene, CDR1 is SGHRS and CDR2 is YFSETQ. The CDR3 DNA follows: TGCGCCAGCAGCCCCGGGACTTCGAACACCGGGGAGCTGTTTTTT. Residues: CASSPGTSNTGELFF.

For this clonotype: A read error may produce the germline difference seen at one junction end. The chain couples TRBV6-5 to TRBJ1-1; D possibly corresponds to TRBD1 (5 bases). Per the germline V gene, CDR1 is MNHEY and CDR2 is SVGAGI. The CDR3 runs to 14 residues. The CDR3 nucleotides are TGTGCCAGCAGTGAAGTCCGGGGGTACACTGAAGCTTTGTTT. Its protein product is CASSEVRGYTEALF.

This clonotype has more than one count but fewer than ten. V gene TRBV7-7 combines with J gene TRBJ1-1; D is unresolved. The CDR3 is made up of 16 amino acids. V lost 5 bases and J lost 5, with 21 bases in between. Germline loops: CDR1 SSHAT, CDR2 FNYEAQ (reference sequence). The CDR3 bases are TGTGCCAGCAGCATAACCCTCACACGCAGAGGGACTGAAGCTTTCTTT. This translates into CASSITLTRRGTEAFF.

The chain links TRBV7-9 to TRBJ2-7; D perhaps matches TRBD2 (6 bases). This CDR3 is built from 12 residues. The germline CDR1 and CDR2 sequences are SEHNR and FQNEAQ (reference sequence). The V and J ends lost 5 bases and 10 bases respectively, with 15 bases between them. As DNA, the CDR3 is TGTGCCAGCAGCCCGGGGACTCTCGAACAGTACTTC. Its translation: CASSPGTLEQYF.

J is TRBJ1-6 and V is TRBV7-2, with D possibly matching TRBD1 (6 bases). The V end lost 5 bases, the J end lost 8 bases, and 16 bases lay between the germline ends. Germline CDR1 is SGHTA and CDR2 is FQGNSA. The CDR3 consists of 15 residues. The CDR3 region has the DNA TGTGCCAGCAGCGTCCTAAGCCGGGGGCATTCACCCCTCCACTTT. The encoded protein is CASSVLSRGHSPLHF.

This clonotype appeared a few times. This chain links TRBV4-1 with TRBJ1-1, with D uncertain. The CDR3 is made up of 11 amino acids. Germline lookup yields CDR1 MGHRA and CDR2 YSYEKL. The germline V and J ends were trimmed by 3 bases and 2 bases, with 1 base remaining between them. The CDR3 bases are TGCGCCAGCAGCCATAACACTGAAGCTTTCTTT. It codes for CASSHNTEAFF.

The table lists this clonotype with a few counts. The chain is built from TRBV2 and TRBJ1-5; a weak D match, TRBD1 (5 bases). Germline V gene lookup returns CDR1 SNHLY and CDR2 FYNNEI. The CDR3 spans 13 residues. The V end was cut by 10 bases, the J end by 5 bases, with 15 bases between. The CDR3 bases are TGTGCCACCCGCCAGGAGGGGTATCAGCCCCAGCATTTT. Its protein product is CATRQEGYQPQHF.